The rows below give T cell receptor beta chains drawn from one sample of a study of blood T cells in healthy people across ages. TCRdb reprocessed the 5' RACE reads with MiXCR, giving one entry per CDR3 protein. The data hold about 1.6 million distinct CDR3 sequences, with about 32% observed a single time. The sequencing sample was made of blood. These receptors originate from a woman aged 25 to 39 in good health. Each CDR3 is given with its conserved first and last residue. A D gene is named only where the DNA matches it firmly. Part of the rows lack a size; the others show once, few, many or a class for expanded clones.

TRBV27	TRBJ2-5	few	-	CASSSTGRKRQETQYF	TGTGCCAGCAGTTCCACGGGACGGAAAAGGCAAGAGACCCAGTACTTC
TRBV4-1	TRBJ2-7	many	-	CASSQEGSYEQYF	TGCGCCAGCAGCCAAGAAGGTTCCTACGAGCAGTACTTC
TRBV7-3	TRBJ1-1	-	-	CASSLKAGSSEAFF	TGTGCCAGCAGCTTAAAGGCAGGATCGTCTGAAGCTTTCTTT
TRBV11-2	TRBJ1-4	-	-	CAGSLKRGVSEKLFF	TGTGCCGGCAGCTTGAAGCGGGGGGTCTCCGAAAAACTGTTTTTT
TRBV28	TRBJ1-5	-	TRBD1	CASSFLPGTGDLPQHF	TGTGCCAGCAGTTTCTTACCCGGGACAGGGGATCTGCCCCAGCATTTT
TRBV12-3/TRBV12-4	TRBJ2-5	-	-	CASSLYLRAGETQYF	TGTGCCAGCAGTTTATATCTCAGGGCCGGGGAGACCCAGTACTTC
TRBV6-2/TRBV6-3	TRBJ2-1	few	-	CASRGLADSDNEQFF	TGTGCCAGCAGAGGCCTAGCGGACAGCGATAATGAGCAGTTCTTC
TRBV2	TRBJ2-5	-	TRBD2	CASSEDASGSPSQETQYF	TGTGCCAGCAGTGAAGATGCTAGCGGGAGTCCCTCCCAAGAGACCCAGTACTTC
TRBV21-1	TRBJ2-1	few	-	CASMKGLADANEQFF	TGTGCCAGCATGAAAGGACTAGCGGACGCTAATGAGCAGTTCTTC
TRBV7-9	TRBJ2-7	few	TRBD2	CASSPSGARYEQYF	TGTGCCAGCAGCCCGAGCGGGGCGAGGTACGAGCAGTACTTC
TRBV4-1	TRBJ2-3	many	TRBD2	CASSQGVRLAGSTDTQYF	TGCGCCAGCAGCCAAGGGGTCAGACTAGCGGGGTCCACAGATACGCAGTATTTT
TRBV21-1	TRBJ2-7	few	-	CASKQWDRVHEQYF	TGTGCCAGTAAGCAATGGGACAGGGTTCACGAGCAGTACTTC
TRBV7-8	TRBJ2-5	few	TRBD1	CASSLVVAGGPFQETQYF	TGTGCCAGCAGCTTAGTCGTAGCAGGGGGCCCCTTCCAAGAGACCCAGTACTTC
TRBV9	TRBJ2-5	-	-	CATTKGPAGQETQYF	TGTGCCACCACGAAGGGGCCCGCGGGCCAAGAGACCCAGTACTTC
TRBV9	TRBJ2-1	-	TRBD2	CASSVWSGTTDEQFF	TGTGCCAGCAGCGTATGGAGCGGGACTACCGATGAGCAGTTCTTC
TRBV29-1	TRBJ1-1	few	-	CSTADSARGNTEAFF	TGCAGCACAGCGGACAGCGCAAGGGGGAACACTGAAGCTTTCTTT
TRBV4-1	TRBJ2-5	many	-	CASSQVIRETQYF	TGCGCCAGCAGCCAAGTCATCCGGGAGACCCAGTACTTC
TRBV11-2	TRBJ1-1	few	TRBD1	CASSWGGTGAMNTEAFF	TGTGCCAGCAGCTGGGGCGGGACAGGGGCCATGAACACTGAAGCTTTCTTT
TRBV5-1	TRBJ2-7	-	TRBD1	CAGSAGTGGHEQYF	TGCGCCGGCAGCGCCGGGACAGGGGGCCACGAGCAGTACTTC
TRBV20-1	TRBJ1-2	-	-	CSALMISQDRARYGYTF	TGCAGTGCACTTATGATTTCCCAGGACCGAGCACGCTATGGCTACACCTTC
TRBV7-9	TRBJ2-5	-	TRBD1	CASSWTQGVRETQYF	TGTGCCAGCAGCTGGACCCAGGGGGTGAGGGAGACCCAGTACTTC
TRBV20-1	TRBJ2-1	-	-	CSARGAPRNYNEQSF	TGCAGTGCTAGGGGCGCCCCGAGAAATTACAATGAGCAGTCCTTC
TRBV20-1	TRBJ2-3	-	-	CSATLPSSGTDTQYF	TGCAGTGCTACCTTACCTAGCAGCGGTACAGATACGCAGTATTTT
TRBV7-9	TRBJ1-1	-	-	CASSPTAGGTEAFF	TGTGCCAGCAGCCCCACAGCCGGGGGCACTGAAGCTTTCTTT
TRBV20-1	TRBJ2-7	-	TRBD1	CSASEEQGAGEQYF	TGCAGTGCTAGTGAGGAACAGGGGGCTGGTGAGCAGTACTTC